This T cell receptor (beta chain) was captured in a study of T cells in Graves' hyperthyroidism and ophthalmopathy. Whole-study context: Peripheral blood draws took place at initial diagnosis, ahead of any treatment.

Study-level points and caveats: Most clonotypes expanded in the thyroid (above 0.001) were also present in blood.

Amplification of TCR beta CDR3 regions was performed using RNA transcripts as template. First-round RT-PCR targeting the TCR CDR3 was performed with the HTBI primer set. TCRdb fed the multiplex PCR reads into MiXCR, producing one record per CDR3 protein. The profile shows 500,000 to 650,000 distinct CDR3 sequences, around 15% of them singletons. Looked up from germline, CDR1 is SNHLY and CDR2 is FYNNEI. Trimming left V 7 bases short and J 2 bases short, with 14 bases between. CDR3 length: 14 amino acids. Patients were excluded for uncontrolled infection, other autoimmune disease, pregnancy or lactation. Source material for PBMCs was about 10 ml fresh peripheral blood. This clonotype was seen repeatedly, ten times or more. Its matching antigen is unknown.

The sequence was collected from a woman aged 45-65 years with Graves' ophthalmopathy. The source material was blood. The chain uses TRBV2 and TRBJ2-5; perhaps TRBD1 as D (6 bases). In DNA, the CDR3 is TGTGCCAGCAAGGCCACAGGGATTCAAGAGACCCAGTACTTC. Translation: CASKATGIQETQYF. The entire variable domain, with the rest obtained from reference TRBV2 and TRBJ2-5, is as follows: EPEVTQTPSHQVTQMGQEVILRCVPISNHLYFYWYRQILGQKVEFLVSFYNNEISEKSEIFDDQFSVERPDGSNFTLKIRSTKLEDSAMYFCASKATGIQETQYFGPGTRLLVL.